Listed here are 14 T cell receptor beta chains from one sample, sequenced in a study of blood T cell repertoires in COVID-19. This table comes from immunoSEQ multiplex PCR, and its TCRdb copy is limited to in-frame clones, with some not included. The repertoire holds 110,000 or so clones, with approximately 83% as singletons. Sequenced sample: peripheral blood. The receptors derive from a man in his forties or fifties with acute or convalescent COVID-19.

The chain employs TRBV28 and TRBJ2-1; D is possibly TRBD1 (5 bases). V lost 3 bases, J lost 4 bases, and 7 bases lay in between. This CDR3 is 13 amino acids long. Per germline, CDR1 MDHEN and CDR2 SYDVKM. In DNA form, the CDR3 reads TGTGCCAGCAGTTTCACAGGTTACAATGAGCAGTTCTTC. Its translation is CASSFTGYNEQFF.

The gene calls are TRBV12-3 or TRBV12-4 and TRBJ1-2; D is possibly TRBD1 (5 bases). Between the trimmed V and J ends, which lost 4 bases and 8 bases, there was a span of 14 bases. The CDR3 sequence is 13 residues long. CDR3 nucleotide sequence: TGTGCCAGCAGTTCGTCAGGGTTAGAGGGCTACACCTTC. Its translation: CASSSSGLEGYTF.

The gene calls are TRBV18 and TRBJ2-3; a possible D gene is TRBD2 (5 bases). Germline lookup yields CDR1 KGHSH and CDR2 LQKENI. This CDR3 spans 15 amino acids. Trimming removed 3 bases from V and 3 bases from J, with 13 bases in between. CDR3 coding DNA: TGTGCCAGCTCACCTTCAACAGCGGAGACAGATACGCAGTATTTT. Translation gives CASSPSTAETDTQYF. Looking up the rest from reference TRBV18 and TRBJ2-3 gives the full variable domain: NAGVMQNPRHLVRRRGQEARLRCSPMKGHSHVYWYRQLPEEGLKFMVYLQKENIIDESGMPKERFSAEFPKEGPSILRIQQVVRGDSAAYFCASSPSTAETDTQYFGPGTRLTVL.

The chain carries TRBV28 and TRBJ2-7; D ambiguous. CDR1 and CDR2 from the germline V gene are MDHEN and SYDVKM. CDR3 length equals 14 residues. The V and J ends lost 3 bases and 0 bases respectively, with 9 bases between them. The CDR3 sequence is CASSFVSSSYEQYF. CDR3 in DNA: TGTGCCAGCAGTTTTGTATCTAGCTCCTACGAGCAGTACTTC.

The V gene is TRBV5-4, the J gene TRBJ1-2, with TRBD1 matching 8 bases. CDR3 length equals 15 residues. The ends lost 4 bases at V and 6 bases at J; junction bases unmatched: 11. Germline values: CDR1 SGHNT, CDR2 YYREEE (reference sequence). CDR3: CASSTPGQGTDGYTF. CDR3 nucleotide sequence: TGTGCCAGCAGCACACCCGGACAGGGTACGGATGGCTACACCTTC. Full variable domain (missing parts from reference TRBV5-4 and TRBJ1-2): ETGVTQSPTHLIKTRGQQVTLRCSSQSGHNTVSWYQQALGQGPQFIFQYYREEENGRGNFPPRFSGLQFPNYSSELNVNALELDDSALYLCASSTPGQGTDGYTFGSGTRLTVV.

V usage is TRBV25-1 and J usage is TRBJ1-1; D is undetermined. Germline V gene lookup returns CDR1 MGHDK and CDR2 SYGVNS. The CDR3 is made up of 13 amino acids. V lost 0 bases and J lost 6, with 8 bases in between. The chain's CDR3 is CASSEYNGAEAFF. The CDR3 nucleotides read TGTGCCAGCAGTGAATATAACGGGGCTGAAGCTTTCTTT.

The CDR3 loop is CATSGAGVEETQYF. The CDR3 DNA reads as TGTGCCACCAGCGGAGCGGGGGTTGAAGAGACCCAGTACTTC. The V gene is TRBV15, the J gene TRBJ2-5; 8 nucleotides agree with TRBD2. Germline CDR1 LNHNV, CDR2 YYDKDF (reference sequence). V gave up 5 bases and J gave up 3 bases; unmatched junction bases: 5. The CDR3 contains 14 residues.

V and J are TRBV28 and TRBJ1-2; 7 nucleotides agree with TRBD1. The CDR3 spans 17 residues. The V segment lost 5 bases and the J segment 1 base; nucleotides outside the gene matches: 13. The V gene's germline CDR1 is MDHEN and CDR2 SYDVKM. CDR3: CASSVVGRQGGNYGYTF. In nucleotides, the CDR3 is TGTGCCAGCAGTGTAGTAGGACGGCAGGGGGGTAACTATGGCTACACCTTC.

The chain carries TRBV19 and TRBJ2-2; 7 nucleotides align to TRBD2. This CDR3 region has 15 residues. Looked up from germline, CDR1 is LNHDA and CDR2 is SQIVND (reference sequence). The V and J ends lost 4 bases and 8 bases, in that order; junction bases with no gene match: 10. The CDR3 region has the DNA TGTGCCAGTAGTAAGGGGAGGGCAATGGGAGGGGAGCTGTTTTTT. It yields the protein CASSKGRAMGGELFF.

V usage is TRBV5-1 and J usage is TRBJ1-2; TRBD1 aligns across 8 bases. V dropped 4 bases and J dropped 8; count of bases not matched to a gene: 10. This CDR3 has 14 amino acids. Per germline, CDR1 SGHRS and CDR2 YFSETQ. CDR3 in amino acids: CASSTRQGTNGYTF. The CDR3 DNA sequence: TGCGCCAGCAGCACTAGACAGGGGACGAACGGCTACACCTTC. Full variable domain (remainder filled in from reference TRBV5-1 and TRBJ1-2): KAGVTQTPRYLIKTRGQQVTLSCSPISGHRSVSWYQQTPGQGLQFLFEYFSETQRNKGNFPGRFSGRQFSNSRSEMNVSTLELGDSALYLCASSTRQGTNGYTFGSGTRLTVV.

V usage is TRBV29-1 and J usage is TRBJ2-3, with TRBD2 identical over 7 bases. Per germline, CDR1 SQVTM and CDR2 ANQGSEA. The CDR3 contains 12 residues. V was pared by 1 base and J by 8 bases, with 3 bases of the junction left unmatched. The CDR3 spells CSVEVGGGTQYF. In nucleotides, the CDR3 is TGCAGCGTTGAAGTTGGGGGGGGTACGCAGTATTTT.

The chain links TRBV3-1 (or the pseudogene TRBV3-2) to TRBJ2-7, with TRBD1 matching 9 bases. Per the germline V gene, CDR1 is LGHDT and CDR2 is YNNKEL (reference sequence). The CDR3 runs to 15 residues. The V and J ends lost 1 base and 7 bases, in that order; junction bases with no gene match: 8. CDR3 sequence (DNA): TGTGCCAGCAGCCAAGGACAGGGGGTCTCTCGAGAGCAGTACTTC. As protein: CASSQGQGVSREQYF.

This chain connects TRBV6-1 to TRBJ2-7, with D perhaps matching TRBD1 (7 bases). V was pared by 3 bases and J by 4 bases, with 13 bases between. This CDR3 has 14 residues. CDR1 and CDR2 (germline): MNHNS, SASEGT. CDR3 DNA: TGTGCCAGCAGTGAGCAGACAGGGAGGTACGAGCAGTACTTC. It is translated as CASSEQTGRYEQYF.

This chain uses TRBV12-5 with TRBJ1-5, with 8 bases lining up with TRBD1. This CDR3 has 15 amino acids. Germline CDR1 LGHNT, CDR2 FRNRAP. J was trimmed by 1 base and V by 6 bases; bases with no gene match: 5. As DNA, the CDR3 is TGTGCTAGTGGCACGGACAGGGTGAGCAATCAGCCCCAGCATTTT. Amino acid sequence: CASGTDRVSNQPQHF.